This entry features one T cell receptor beta chain sequence. CDR3 size: 15 residues. CDR1 SGHVS and CDR2 FQNEAQ come from the germline V gene. V lost 1 base to trimming and J lost 2 bases, with 11 bases between them. This record belongs to a study of blood T cell repertoires in COVID-19. Study as a whole: Sources were T cells, B-cell-depleted T cells, or PBMCs; the material itself was cDNA or gDNA.

Clones were sequenced by immunoSEQ multiplex PCR, and TCRdb holds only the in-frame ones, with some missing. The sample consists of 200,000 or so clones, about 84% of them appearing once. The rearrangement joins TRBV7-8 to TRBJ2-5, with D perhaps matching TRBD1 (6 bases). The TCR originated in a woman in her twenties or thirties with acute or convalescent COVID-19. Sequenced material: peripheral blood. The DNA for the CDR3 is TGTGCCAGCAGCTTAGTCAGGGGACCTCAAGAGACCCAGTACTTC. As protein: CASSLVRGPQETQYF. Full variable domain (remainder filled in from reference TRBV7-8 and TRBJ2-5): GAGVSQSPRYKVAKRGQDVALRCDPISGHVSLFWYQQALGQGPEFLTYFQNEAQLDKSGLPSDRFFAERPEGSVSTLKIQRTQQEDSAVYLCASSLVRGPQETQYFGPGTRLLVL.